This T cell receptor (beta chain) comes out of a study of identical twins. TCRdb re-analysed the 5' RACE reads in MiXCR, keeping a single row per CDR3 protein. The table has fewer than 900,000 distinct CDR3 sequences, approximately 22% seen once. The table lists this clonotype with a few counts. The length of the CDR3 is 14 residues. Trimming stripped 5 bases from V and 8 bases from J, with 19 bases between. CDR1 is DFQATT and CDR2 is SNEGSKA in the germline V gene (reference sequence). The same sample was also studied in work on T cells expressing NK-cell markers.

The V and J genes are TRBV20-1 and TRBJ2-1; D tentatively fits TRBD1 or TRBD2 (5 bases each). The receptor's source is a woman in her late teens or twenties in good health. The specimen sequenced was PBMCs. The CDR3 sequence is CSAAPGPSRDEQFF. CDR3 nucleotides: TGCAGTGCTGCCCCGGGGCCTTCAAGGGATGAGCAGTTCTTC.